Sequencing of this T cell receptor beta chain was carried out in a study of shared clonotypes between healthy human individuals. Several immunoSEQ plates held equal portions of the genomic DNA taken from each subset. Profiling relied on immunoSEQ multiplex PCR, and the TCRdb table lists in-frame clones only, not all of them. Among about 2.3 million clones listed, less than 95% were seen once. All of the donors resided in Nashville, Tennessee, and each was a Caucasian adult. The CDR3 consists of 14 residues. CDR1 is SNHLY, CDR2 FYNNEI, per germline. This clonotype was sampled from a man younger than 35 in good health. Some clones in this sample may be carry-over from other donors' samples. The V gene is TRBV2, the J gene TRBJ2-3; 8 bases match TRBD2. Sequencing was carried out using naive CD4+ T cells from PBMCs. The subset was: CD45RA+ positively selected. DNA for the CDR3: TGTGGGGTAGCGGGACCCGGGGGGGCAGATACGCAGTATTTT. This codes for CGVAGPGGADTQYF.